The clone carrying this T cell receptor (beta chain) was recorded many times. Its antigen is unknown. Molecular barcoding with unique molecular identifiers was used for the TCRbeta library. TCRdb recomputed calls from the PCR reads with MiXCR, one row per CDR3 protein. The repertoire holds 700,000 to 850,000 distinct CDR3 sequences, with approximately 15% as singletons. This sample stems from a study of T-cell reconstitution after alpha-beta-depleted transplantation in children. The V and J ends lost 2 bases and 6 bases, in that order; junction bases with no gene match: 6. The CDR3 has 15 residues. Germline CDR1 is SGHRS and CDR2 is YFSETQ. Overall study results and limits: Two months or so post-transplant, alpha-beta T cells reportedly derived from several hundred expanded graft clones. After one year, T-cell counts and TCRbeta diversity mostly came from new T cells.

The chain couples TRBV5-1 to TRBJ2-7; 12 nucleotides agree with TRBD1. The starting material was PBMCs, mostly from graft donor cells, obtained 360 days after TCRalphabeta/CD19-depleted stem cell transplant. This sequence originates from a male patient younger than 18 who had a stem cell transplant for acute lymphoblastic leukemia, so the T cells may come from the graft donor. CDR3 protein: CASSLPGTGGSEQYF. The CDR3 nucleotides read TGCGCCAGCAGCTTACCCGGGACAGGGGGCAGCGAGCAGTACTTC. Combining the CDR3 with reference TRBV5-1 and TRBJ2-7 gives the whole variable domain KAGVTQTPRYLIKTRGQQVTLSCSPISGHRSVSWYQQTPGQGLQFLFEYFSETQRNKGNFPGRFSGRQFSNSRSEMNVSTLELGDSALYLCASSLPGTGGSEQYFGPGTRLTVT.